This T cell receptor (beta chain) originates from a study of shared clonotypes between healthy human individuals. Study details: Per-donor plates numbered three CD4 naive, three CD4 memory, two CD8 naive and one CD8 memory. Overall study findings and caveats: The study drew on few donors, limiting represented genetic and exposure-history diversity. Naive subsets typically showed greater estimated richness than memory subsets.

Data came from immunoSEQ multiplex PCR; TCRdb stores just in-frame clones and leaves some out. The sample includes around 990,000 clones, 60% to 85% seen only once; the top ten take 0.89%. A remark on this clone: The target antigen is unknown.

Division of CD4+ cells produced a CD45RA+ naive subset and a CD45RA-negative memory subset. The TCR was taken from a man aged 18 to 29 in good health. Some clones in this sample may be carry-over from other donors' samples. Sequencing was performed on memory CD4+ T cells from PBMCs. Subset meaning: CD45RA-negative fraction.

CDR3 region: CATSRVLMLRGGEQYF. Here the CDR3 DNA reads TGTGCCACCAGCAGAGTCCTAATGCTACGAGGGGGCGAGCAGTACTTC. This rearrangement joins TRBV15 to TRBJ2-7; perhaps TRBD1 as D (6 bases). The CDR3 has 16 residues. Germline V gives CDR1 LNHNV, CDR2 YYDKDF (reference sequence). Between the trimmed V and J ends, which lost 1 base and 6 bases, there was a span of 19 bases.